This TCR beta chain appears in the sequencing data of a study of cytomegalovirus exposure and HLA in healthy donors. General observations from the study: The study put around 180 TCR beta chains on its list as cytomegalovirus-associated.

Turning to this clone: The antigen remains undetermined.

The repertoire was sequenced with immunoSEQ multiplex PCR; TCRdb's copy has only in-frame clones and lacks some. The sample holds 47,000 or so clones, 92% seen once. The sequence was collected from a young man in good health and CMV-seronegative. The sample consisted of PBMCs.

This chain's CDR3 is CASSSPSGSSYNEQFF. The CDR3 nucleotides read TGTGCCAGTAGTTCCCCGAGTGGGAGCTCCTACAATGAGCAGTTCTTC. The V call is TRBV19, the J call TRBJ2-1, with D perhaps matching TRBD2 (5 bases). CDR3 size: 16 residues. Germline loops: CDR1 LNHDA, CDR2 SQIVND (reference sequence). V was pared by 5 bases and J by 0 bases, with 14 bases between.